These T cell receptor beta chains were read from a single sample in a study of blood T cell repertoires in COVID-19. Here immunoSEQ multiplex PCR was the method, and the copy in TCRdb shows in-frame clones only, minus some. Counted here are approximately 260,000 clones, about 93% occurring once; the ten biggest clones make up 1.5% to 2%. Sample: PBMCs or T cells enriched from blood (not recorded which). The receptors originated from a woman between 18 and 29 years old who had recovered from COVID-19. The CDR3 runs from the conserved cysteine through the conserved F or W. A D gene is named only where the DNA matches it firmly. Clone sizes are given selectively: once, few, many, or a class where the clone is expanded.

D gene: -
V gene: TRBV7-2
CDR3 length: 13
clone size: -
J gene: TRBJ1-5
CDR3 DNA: TGTGCCAGCAGCTTAGACAGAGATCAGCCCCAGCATTTT
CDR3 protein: CASSLDRDQPQHF

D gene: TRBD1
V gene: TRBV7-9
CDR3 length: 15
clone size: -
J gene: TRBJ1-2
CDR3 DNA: TGTGCCAGCAGCTTCCGGACAGGGGAACACTATGGCTACACCTTC
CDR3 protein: CASSFRTGEHYGYTF

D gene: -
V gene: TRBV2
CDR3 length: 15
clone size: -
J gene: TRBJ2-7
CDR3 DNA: TGTGCCAGCAGTACCCCGCGGTCCAGCTCCTACGAGCAGTACTTC
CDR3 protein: CASSTPRSSSYEQYF

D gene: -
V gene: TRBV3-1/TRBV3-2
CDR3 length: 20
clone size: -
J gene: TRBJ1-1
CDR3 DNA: TGTGCCAGCAGCCAAGCTCTCCCGGGGCGGGGAGGGGATGTTTGGGCTGAAGCTTTCTTT
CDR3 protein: CASSQALPGRGGDVWAEAFF

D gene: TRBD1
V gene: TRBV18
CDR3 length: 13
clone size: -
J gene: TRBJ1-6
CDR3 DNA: TGTGCCAGCTCACAGGAGGGACAGGGATCCCTCCACTTT
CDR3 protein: CASSQEGQGSLHF

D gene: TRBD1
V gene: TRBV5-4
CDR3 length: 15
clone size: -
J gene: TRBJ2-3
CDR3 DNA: TGTGCCAGCAGCCCGGGACAGAGGGCCACAGATACGCAGTATTTT
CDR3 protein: CASSPGQRATDTQYF

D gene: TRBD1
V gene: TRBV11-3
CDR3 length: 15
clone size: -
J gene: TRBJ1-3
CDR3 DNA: TGTGCCAGCAGCCCACAGGGGGTATCTGGAAACACCATATATTTT
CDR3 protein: CASSPQGVSGNTIYF

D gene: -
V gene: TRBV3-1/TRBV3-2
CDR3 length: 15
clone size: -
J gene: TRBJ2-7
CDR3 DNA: TGTGCCAGCAGCCCAAGACTGGAAAGCTCCTACGAGCAGTACTTC
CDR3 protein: CASSPRLESSYEQYF

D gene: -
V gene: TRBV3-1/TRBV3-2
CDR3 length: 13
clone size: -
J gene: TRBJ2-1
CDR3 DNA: TGTGCCAGCAGCCAAGCCCCGAGGGATGAGCAGTTCTTC
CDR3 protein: CASSQAPRDEQFF

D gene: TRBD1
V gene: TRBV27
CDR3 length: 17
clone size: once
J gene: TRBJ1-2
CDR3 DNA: TGTGCCAGCAGACAGGGGGGTAAAACCGGTGCTAACTATGGCTACACCTTC
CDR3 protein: CASRQGGKTGANYGYTF

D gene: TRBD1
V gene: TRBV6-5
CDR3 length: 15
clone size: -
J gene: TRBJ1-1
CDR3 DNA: TGTGCCAGCAGTTACGGGACAGGGACTAACACTGAAGCTTTCTTT
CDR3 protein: CASSYGTGTNTEAFF

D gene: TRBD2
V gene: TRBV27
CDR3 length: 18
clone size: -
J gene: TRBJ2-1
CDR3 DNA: TGTGCCAGCAGTTTATTCACGACTAGCGGGTCCCCTGGGGGTGAGCAGTTCTTC
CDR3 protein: CASSLFTTSGSPGGEQFF

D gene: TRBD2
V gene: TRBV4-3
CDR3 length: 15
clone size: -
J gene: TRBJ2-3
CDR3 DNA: TGCGCCAGCAGCCAAAAGGCGGGGGGCACAGATACGCAGTATTTT
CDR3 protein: CASSQKAGGTDTQYF

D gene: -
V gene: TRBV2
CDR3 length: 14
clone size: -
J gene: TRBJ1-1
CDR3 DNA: TGTGCCAGCAGTGGGTTGCCAGGGAGGACTGAAGCTTTCTTT
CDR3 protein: CASSGLPGRTEAFF

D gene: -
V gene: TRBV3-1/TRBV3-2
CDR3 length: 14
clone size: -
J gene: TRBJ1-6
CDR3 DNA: TGTGCCAGCAGCCAACAGGTTTTAAATTCACCCCTCCACTTT
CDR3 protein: CASSQQVLNSPLHF

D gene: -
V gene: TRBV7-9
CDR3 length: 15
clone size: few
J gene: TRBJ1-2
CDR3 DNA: TGTGCCAGCAGCCCCGTCAGTGAAACCAACTATGGCTACACCTTC
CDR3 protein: CASSPVSETNYGYTF

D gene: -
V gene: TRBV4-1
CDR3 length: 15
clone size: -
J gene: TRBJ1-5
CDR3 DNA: TGCGCCAGCAGCCAAGGCCACGGTTTAAATCAGCCCCAGCATTTT
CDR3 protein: CASSQGHGLNQPQHF

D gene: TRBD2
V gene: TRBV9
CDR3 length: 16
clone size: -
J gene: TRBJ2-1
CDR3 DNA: TGTGCCAGCAGCGTAGCTCCGCTAGCGGGAATGGGTGAGCAGTTCTTC
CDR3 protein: CASSVAPLAGMGEQFF

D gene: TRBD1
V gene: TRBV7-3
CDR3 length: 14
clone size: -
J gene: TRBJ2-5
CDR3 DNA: TGTGCCAGCAGCTCAGGGACAGGAGGGGTGACCCAGTACTTC
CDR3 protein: CASSSGTGGVTQYF

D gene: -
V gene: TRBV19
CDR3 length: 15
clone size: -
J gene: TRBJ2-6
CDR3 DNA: TGTGCCAGTAGTAGGACAGTGCAAGGGGCCAACGTCCTGACTTTC
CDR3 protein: CASSRTVQGANVLTF

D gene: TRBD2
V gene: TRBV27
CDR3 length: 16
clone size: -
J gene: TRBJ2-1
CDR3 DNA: TGTGCCAGCAGTTTCCTCGGGACTAGCGGGAGAGGTGAGCAGTTCTTC
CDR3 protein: CASSFLGTSGRGEQFF

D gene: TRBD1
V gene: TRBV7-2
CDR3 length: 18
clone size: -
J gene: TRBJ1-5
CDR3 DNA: TGTGCCAGCAGCCCCCGGGACAGGGCTGGGTCAAGGGGTCAGCCCCAGCATTTT
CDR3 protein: CASSPRDRAGSRGQPQHF

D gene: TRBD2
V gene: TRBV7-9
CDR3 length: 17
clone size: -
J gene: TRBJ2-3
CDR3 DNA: TGTGCCAGCAGCTTTGACGTGACTAGCGGAGACACAGATACGCAGTATTTT
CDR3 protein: CASSFDVTSGDTDTQYF

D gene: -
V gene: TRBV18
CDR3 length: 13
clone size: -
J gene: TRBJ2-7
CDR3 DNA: TGTGCCAGCTCACCCCCTAGCTCCTACGAGCAGTACTTC
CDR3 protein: CASSPPSSYEQYF

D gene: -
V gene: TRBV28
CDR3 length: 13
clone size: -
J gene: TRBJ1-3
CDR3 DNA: TGTGCCAGCAAATCCTCAGGTCGGAACACCATATATTTT
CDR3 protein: CASKSSGRNTIYF

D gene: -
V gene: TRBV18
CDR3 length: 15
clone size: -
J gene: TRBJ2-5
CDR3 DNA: TGTGCCAGCTCACCTCCGGACAGATGGGAAGAGACCCAGTACTTC
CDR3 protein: CASSPPDRWEETQYF

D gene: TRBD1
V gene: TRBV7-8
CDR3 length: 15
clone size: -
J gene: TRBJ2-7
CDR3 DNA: TGTGCCAGCAGCTACCGGACAGGGGGGTTCTACGAGCAGTACTTC
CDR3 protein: CASSYRTGGFYEQYF

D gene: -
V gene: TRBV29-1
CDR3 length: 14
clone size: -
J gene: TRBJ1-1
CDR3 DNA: TGCAGCGTTGAGTTGACGGCGGAGAACACTGAAGCTTTCTTT
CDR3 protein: CSVELTAENTEAFF

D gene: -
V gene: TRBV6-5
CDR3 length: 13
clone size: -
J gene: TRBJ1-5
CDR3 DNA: TGTGCCAGCAGTTCACAGCGCAATCAGCCCCAGCATTTT
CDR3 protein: CASSSQRNQPQHF

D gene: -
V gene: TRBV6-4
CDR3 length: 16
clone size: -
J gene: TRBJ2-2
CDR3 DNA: TGTGCCAGCAGGACCTCCCCCGCCCAGGGCACCGGGGAGCTGTTTTTT
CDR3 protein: CASRTSPAQGTGELFF

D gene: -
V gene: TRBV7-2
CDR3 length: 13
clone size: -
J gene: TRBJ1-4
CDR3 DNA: TGTGCCAGCAGCTACAGGGCCGATGAAAAACTGTTTTTT
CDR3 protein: CASSYRADEKLFF

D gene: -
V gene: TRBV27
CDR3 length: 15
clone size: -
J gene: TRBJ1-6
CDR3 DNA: TGTGCCAGCAGACCTGGGGCAGGGCTAAATTCACCCCTCCACTTT
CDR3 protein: CASRPGAGLNSPLHF

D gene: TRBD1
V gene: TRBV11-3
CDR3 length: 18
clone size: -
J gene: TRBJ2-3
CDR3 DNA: TGTGCCAGCAGCCCCCTCCATCAACGACAGGGACGCACAGATACGCAGTATTTT
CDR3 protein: CASSPLHQRQGRTDTQYF

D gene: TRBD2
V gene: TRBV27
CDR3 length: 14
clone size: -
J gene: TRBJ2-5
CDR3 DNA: TGTGCCAGCAGTTTATCGACTAGCGGAGAGACCCAGTACTTC
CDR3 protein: CASSLSTSGETQYF

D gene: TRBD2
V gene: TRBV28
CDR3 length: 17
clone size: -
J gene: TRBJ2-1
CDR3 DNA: TGTGCCAGCAGTTTATGGGGACTAGCGGAGCTCTACAATGAGCAGTTCTTC
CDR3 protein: CASSLWGLAELYNEQFF

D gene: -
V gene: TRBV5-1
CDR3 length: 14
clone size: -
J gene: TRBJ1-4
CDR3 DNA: TGCGCCAGCAGCTCAGAGGTGCCAAATGAAAAACTGTTTTTT
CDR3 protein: CASSSEVPNEKLFF

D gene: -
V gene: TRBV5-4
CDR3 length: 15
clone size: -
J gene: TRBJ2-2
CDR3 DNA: TGTGCCAGCAGCTTGGCCAGGTCGAGCACCGGGGAGCTGTTTTTT
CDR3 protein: CASSLARSSTGELFF

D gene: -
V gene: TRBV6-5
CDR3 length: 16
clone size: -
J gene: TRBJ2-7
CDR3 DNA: TGTGCCAGCAGTTCCCCGGCCTGGAATCAGGCCTACGAGCAGTACTTC
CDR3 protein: CASSSPAWNQAYEQYF

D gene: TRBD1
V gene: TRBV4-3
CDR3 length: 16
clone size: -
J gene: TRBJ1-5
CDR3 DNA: TGCGCCAGCAGCCAGGGGTTCGACAGGGGGAATCAGCCCCAGCATTTT
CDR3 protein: CASSQGFDRGNQPQHF

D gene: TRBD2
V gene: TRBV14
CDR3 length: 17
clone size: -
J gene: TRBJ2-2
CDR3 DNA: TGTGCCAGCAGCCAAGATCGGGGGGGATTATCCACCGGGGAGCTGTTTTTT
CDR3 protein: CASSQDRGGLSTGELFF